This T cell receptor (beta chain) originates from a study of blood T cell repertoires in COVID-19. Some clones are missing from TCRdb's copy, which holds only in-frame ones; the method was immunoSEQ multiplex PCR. This table has approximately 180,000 clones, around 90% appearing once. CDR3 length: 13 amino acids. The junction had 9 bases not matched to a gene; V was cut back by 10 bases and J by 4 bases. The germline CDR1 and CDR2 sequences are MNHEY and SVGAGI. The rearrangement joins TRBV6-5 to TRBJ1-1; 7 bases are a match to TRBD1. The material sequenced was peripheral blood. This sequence originates from a man in his 60s with active or convalescent COVID-19. CDR3 region: CATTRGQPTEAFF. CDR3 nucleotides: TGTGCCACCACCCGGGGACAGCCCACTGAAGCTTTCTTT.